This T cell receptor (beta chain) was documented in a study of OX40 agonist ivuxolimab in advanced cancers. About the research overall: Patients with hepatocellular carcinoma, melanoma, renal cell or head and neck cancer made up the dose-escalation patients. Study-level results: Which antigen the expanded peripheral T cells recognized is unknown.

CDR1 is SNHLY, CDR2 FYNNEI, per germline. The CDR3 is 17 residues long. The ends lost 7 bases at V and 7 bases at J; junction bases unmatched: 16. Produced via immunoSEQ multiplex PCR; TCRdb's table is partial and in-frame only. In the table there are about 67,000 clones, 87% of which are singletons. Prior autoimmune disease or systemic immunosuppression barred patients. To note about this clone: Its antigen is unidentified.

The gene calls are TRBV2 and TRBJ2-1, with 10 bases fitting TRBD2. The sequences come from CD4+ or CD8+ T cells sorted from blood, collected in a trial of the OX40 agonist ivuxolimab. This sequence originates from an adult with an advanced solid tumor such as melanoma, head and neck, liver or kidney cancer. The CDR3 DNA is TGTGCCAGCATCCAAGGGCTAGCGGGAGCGGTTTCAAATGAGCAGTTCTTC. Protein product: CASIQGLAGAVSNEQFF.